Detailed here is one TCR beta chain. Its antigen is not identified. MiXCR was run by TCRdb on the reads, yielding one entry per CDR3 protein. Among 45,000 to 60,000 distinct CDR3 sequences, around a fifth were seen once, and the ten largest hold around 60%. The CDR3 loop spans 15 amino acids. The V end was cut by 3 bases, the J end by 0 bases, with 12 bases between. The data were obtained in a study of T cell repertoires in cytomegalovirus infection. Turning to the study itself: Public TCR beta signature analysis indicated the presence of both CMV infection and matching HLA type.

Study-wide results and limits: Across the ex vivo response, the dominant clonotypes were HLA-C-restricted CMV-specific TCR beta clonotypes.

The sequencing used CD8+ T cells from cultured PBMCs, collected from culture after CMV antigen stimulation. This sequence was found in a human donor in good health (CMV status not recorded). Some clones in this sample may be carry-over from other donors' samples. This chain uses TRBV12-3 or TRBV12-4 with TRBJ2-7; no definite D call. The CDR3 loop reads CASSFQRSPSYEQYF. The CDR3 DNA sequence: TGTGCCAGCAGTTTTCAGCGTTCTCCCTCCTACGAGCAGTACTTC.